A selection of T cell receptor beta chains follows, all from one sample in a study of neurological immune-mediated disorders. TCRdb reprocessed the 5' RACE reads with MiXCR, giving one entry per CDR3 protein. The sample holds 90,000 to 100,000 distinct CDR3 sequences, 3.5% seen once. The specimen sequenced was PBMCs. The receptors derive from a young woman with multiple sclerosis. Both conserved end residues are part of each CDR3. Each record gives: D gene, J gene, clone size, V gene, CDR3 protein, CDR3 DNA. The D gene is left open where the match is weak. Expanded clones are given a class, and other clones once, few, many or no size at all.

D: -; J: TRBJ1-1; size: many; V: TRBV20-1; CDR3: CSAREPQIHTEAFF; DNA: TGCAGTGCTAGAGAACCCCAAATCCACACTGAAGCTTTCTTT
D: TRBD1; J: TRBJ1-1; size: many; V: TRBV20-1; CDR3: CSAKTGGPVTEAFF; DNA: TGCAGTGCAAAGACAGGGGGCCCCGTCACTGAAGCTTTCTTT
D: -; J: TRBJ2-3; size: many; V: TRBV3-1; CDR3: CASSQASFHKQYF; DNA: TGTGCCAGCAGCCAAGCATCCTTTCACAAGCAGTATTTT
D: -; J: TRBJ2-5; size: many; V: TRBV2; CDR3: CASSEEWAGGETQYF; DNA: TGTGCCAGCAGTGAAGAGTGGGCAGGAGGCGAGACCCAGTACTTC
D: -; J: TRBJ2-1; size: many; V: TRBV11-2; CDR3: CASSRISGAHYNEQFF; DNA: TGTGCCAGCAGCCGGATTAGCGGAGCTCACTACAATGAGCAGTTCTTC
D: -; J: TRBJ2-7; size: many; V: TRBV6-8; CDR3: CASSPPYEQYF; DNA: TGTGCCAGCTCCCCCCCCTACGAGCAGTACTTC
D: -; J: TRBJ2-7; size: many; V: TRBV7-6; CDR3: CASSYNTVVYEQYF; DNA: TGTGCCAGCAGCTACAACACCGTGGTGTACGAGCAGTACTTC
D: TRBD1; J: TRBJ1-4; size: many; V: TRBV6-5; CDR3: CASSSTGGEKLFF; DNA: TGTGCCAGCAGCTCCACAGGGGGTGAAAAACTGTTTTTT
D: -; J: TRBJ1-6; size: many; V: TRBV28; CDR3: CASSLSPGRERSYNSPLHF; DNA: TGTGCCAGCAGTTTATCCCCCGGACGTGAGAGGTCCTATAATTCACCCCTCCACTTT
D: TRBD2; J: TRBJ2-2; size: many; V: TRBV4-2; CDR3: CASTDSGLNTGELFF; DNA: TGTGCCAGCACGGATAGCGGGTTGAACACCGGGGAGCTGTTTTTT
D: -; J: TRBJ2-5; size: many; V: TRBV27; CDR3: CASSYALGETQYF; DNA: TGTGCCAGCAGTTATGCCCTAGGGGAGACCCAGTACTTC
D: -; J: TRBJ1-1; size: few; V: TRBV9; CDR3: CASSPEGPFMNTEAFF; DNA: TGTGCCAGCAGCCCAGAGGGACCGTTCATGAACACTGAAGCTTTCTTT
D: TRBD2; J: TRBJ2-7; size: many; V: TRBV7-2; CDR3: CASSLEAGVYYEQYF; DNA: TGTGCCAGCAGCTTAGAGGCGGGGGTATACTACGAGCAGTACTTC
D: -; J: TRBJ1-2; size: many; V: TRBV30; CDR3: CAHWSYEGDGGYTF; DNA: TGTGCTCACTGGAGTTACGAGGGGGATGGGGGCTACACCTTC
D: -; J: TRBJ2-7; size: many; V: TRBV20-1; CDR3: CSADSRDTPREQYF; DNA: TGCAGTGCTGATTCCCGGGACACCCCGCGCGAGCAGTACTTC
D: TRBD2; J: TRBJ2-2; size: -; V: TRBV7-6; CDR3: CASSLGGLAGGTGELFF; DNA: TGTGCCAGCAGCTTAGGGGGACTAGCGGGAGGAACCGGGGAGCTGTTTTTT
D: -; J: TRBJ2-2; size: many; V: TRBV7-2; CDR3: CASSRFGSGELFF; DNA: TGTGCCAGCAGCCGTTTTGGGAGCGGGGAGCTGTTTTTT
D: TRBD1; J: TRBJ2-7; size: many; V: TRBV11-3; CDR3: CASSAGTGTEQYF; DNA: TGTGCCAGCAGCGCAGGGACAGGGACCGAGCAGTACTTC
D: -; J: TRBJ2-4; size: many; V: TRBV12-3/TRBV12-4; CDR3: CASTSTLIQYF; DNA: TGTGCCAGCACCTCCACCCTCATTCAGTACTTC
D: TRBD2; J: TRBJ2-1; size: many; V: TRBV5-1; CDR3: CASSPSGGADEQFF; DNA: TGCGCCAGCAGTCCTAGCGGGGGGGCTGATGAGCAGTTCTTC
D: TRBD2; J: TRBJ2-1; size: many; V: TRBV6-2/TRBV6-3; CDR3: CASSYGTSSSEQFF; DNA: TGTGCCAGCAGTTACGGGACTAGCAGTAGTGAGCAGTTCTTC
D: -; J: TRBJ1-1; size: many; V: TRBV29-1; CDR3: CSVRGVLNTEAFF; DNA: TGCAGCGTCCGAGGGGTTTTGAACACTGAAGCTTTCTTT
D: -; J: TRBJ2-3; size: many; V: TRBV5-1; CDR3: CASSLGLESTDTQYF; DNA: TGCGCCAGCAGCTTGGGGTTGGAATCCACAGATACGCAGTATTTT
D: -; J: TRBJ1-2; size: many; V: TRBV30; CDR3: CAWYREGGTSGGYTF; DNA: TGTGCCTGGTACCGAGAAGGGGGGACATCCGGCGGCTACACCTTC
D: TRBD1; J: TRBJ2-7; size: many; V: TRBV5-1; CDR3: CASSSWTGEVSEQYF; DNA: TGCGCCAGCAGCAGCTGGACAGGGGAAGTTTCCGAGCAGTACTTC
D: TRBD1; J: TRBJ2-3; size: many; V: TRBV7-2; CDR3: CASRQGDRLSTDTQYF; DNA: TGTGCCAGCAGGCAGGGGGATCGCCTTAGCACAGATACGCAGTATTTT
D: TRBD2; J: TRBJ2-4; size: many; V: TRBV5-1; CDR3: CASSLDLGGNIQYF; DNA: TGCGCCAGCAGCTTGGATCTGGGGGGGAACATTCAGTACTTC
D: -; J: TRBJ2-1; size: many; V: TRBV5-6; CDR3: CASSLGLGYNEQFF; DNA: TGTGCCAGCAGCTTGGGACTAGGTTACAATGAGCAGTTCTTC
D: -; J: TRBJ1-2; size: many; V: TRBV5-1; CDR3: CASSLVAINYGYTF; DNA: TGCGCCAGCAGCTTGGTCGCCATCAACTATGGCTACACCTTC
D: -; J: TRBJ2-1; size: many; V: TRBV21-1; CDR3: CASSRFKRDPFYNEQFF; DNA: TGTGCCAGCAGCAGATTCAAGCGGGACCCTTTCTACAATGAGCAGTTCTTC
D: -; J: TRBJ2-1; size: many; V: TRBV5-4; CDR3: CASSLSLYEQFF; DNA: TGTGCCAGCAGCCTGTCGTTATATGAGCAGTTCTTC
D: -; J: TRBJ1-2; size: many; V: TRBV20-1; CDR3: CSARFPRGNYGYTF; DNA: TGCAGTGCTAGATTCCCCCGGGGTAACTATGGCTACACCTTC
D: TRBD1; J: TRBJ2-3; size: many; V: TRBV12-3/TRBV12-4; CDR3: CASSLETGGTDTQYF; DNA: TGTGCCAGCAGTTTAGAGACAGGGGGAACAGATACGCAGTATTTT
D: TRBD1; J: TRBJ1-4; size: many; V: TRBV5-5; CDR3: CASRSGQINEKLFF; DNA: TGTGCCAGCAGGTCGGGACAGATTAATGAAAAACTGTTTTTT
D: TRBD2; J: TRBJ2-3; size: many; V: TRBV7-2; CDR3: CASRGRTSGTDTQYF; DNA: TGTGCCAGCAGGGGGCGGACTAGCGGCACAGATACGCAGTATTTT
D: TRBD1; J: TRBJ2-6; size: many; V: TRBV20-1; CDR3: CSARRQGGPSGANVLTF; DNA: TGCAGTGCTAGGAGACAGGGGGGACCCTCTGGGGCCAACGTCCTGACTTTC
D: TRBD1; J: TRBJ1-5; size: many; V: TRBV15; CDR3: CATSSIPGGRDRQPQHF; DNA: TGTGCCACCAGCAGCATCCCAGGGGGCAGAGATCGACAGCCCCAGCATTTT
D: TRBD2; J: TRBJ2-1; size: few; V: TRBV4-1; CDR3: CASSQVRLAGGRGQFF; DNA: TGCGCCAGCAGCCAAGTGCGACTAGCGGGGGGCCGCGGGCAGTTCTTC
D: -; J: TRBJ1-5; size: many; V: TRBV4-1; CDR3: CASSQDTENQPQHF; DNA: TGCGCCAGCAGCCAAGATACGGAGAATCAGCCCCAGCATTTT
D: TRBD2; J: TRBJ2-1; size: many; V: TRBV3-1; CDR3: CASSQVPSGGANEQFF; DNA: TGTGCCAGCAGCCAAGTGCCTAGCGGGGGGGCAAATGAGCAGTTCTTC
D: -; J: TRBJ2-5; size: many; V: TRBV10-2; CDR3: CASRDLGGQETQYF; DNA: TGCGCCAGCAGAGACCTAGGGGGTCAAGAGACCCAGTACTTC
D: -; J: TRBJ2-3; size: many; V: TRBV7-2; CDR3: CASSLPLPTDTQYF; DNA: TGTGCCAGCAGCTTGCCTCTTCCGACAGATACGCAGTATTTT
D: TRBD2; J: TRBJ2-5; size: many; V: TRBV20-1; CDR3: CSITPGGEETQYF; DNA: TGCAGTATTACACCGGGAGGGGAAGAGACCCAGTACTTC
D: -; J: TRBJ1-2; size: many; V: TRBV4-1; CDR3: CASSQVVSGKYGYTF; DNA: TGCGCCAGCAGCCAAGTGGTTTCAGGGAAGTATGGCTACACCTTC
D: -; J: TRBJ2-7; size: many; V: TRBV5-6; CDR3: CASSFWGNQGEQYF; DNA: TGTGCCAGCAGCTTCTGGGGGAACCAGGGCGAGCAGTACTTC
D: TRBD1; J: TRBJ1-6; size: many; V: TRBV6-2/TRBV6-3; CDR3: CASSPTTRDSKVLHF; DNA: TGTGCCAGCAGTCCTACTACCCGGGACAGCAAAGTCCTCCACTTT
D: -; J: TRBJ1-4; size: few; V: TRBV7-9; CDR3: CASSSTIGKLFF; DNA: TGTGCCAGCAGCTCTACAATCGGAAAACTGTTTTTT
D: TRBD2; J: TRBJ2-3; size: -; V: TRBV5-6; CDR3: CASSLERGGHADTQYF; DNA: TGTGCCAGCAGCTTGGAGAGGGGAGGGCATGCAGATACGCAGTATTTT